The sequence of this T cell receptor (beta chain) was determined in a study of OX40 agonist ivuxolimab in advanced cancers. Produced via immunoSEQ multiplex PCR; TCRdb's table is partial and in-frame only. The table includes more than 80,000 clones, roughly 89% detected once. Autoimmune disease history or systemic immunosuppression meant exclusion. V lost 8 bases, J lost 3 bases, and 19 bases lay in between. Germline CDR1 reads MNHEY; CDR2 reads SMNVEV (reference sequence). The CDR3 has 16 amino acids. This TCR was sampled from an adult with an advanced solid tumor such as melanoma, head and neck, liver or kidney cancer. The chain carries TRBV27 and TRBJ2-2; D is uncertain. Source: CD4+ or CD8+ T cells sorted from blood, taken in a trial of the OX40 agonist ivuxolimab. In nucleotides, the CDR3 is TGTGCCAGCTCATACTTGGCGGTACTCGACACCGGGGAGCTGTTTTTT. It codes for CASSYLAVLDTGELFF.